This TCR beta chain was sequenced during a study of PD-1 blockade in classical Hodgkin lymphoma. On this clone: No antigen is known for it.

Study findings and constraints: CD8+ TCR diversity did not rise significantly by C4D1, unlike CD4+.

Time point noted: cycle 4 day 1 (C4D1), after less than 7 weeks of nivolumab. All the patients suffered relapse after autologous stem cell transplantation, and brentuximab vedotin exposure differed. The protocol was immunoSEQ multiplex PCR, while the TCRdb copy is restricted to in-frame clones and leaves out a portion. The table records about 47,000 clones, 85% to 90% of them present only once. CDR1 and CDR2 (germline): SGHAT, FQNNGV. CDR3 length equals 17 residues. With 2 bases removed from V and 2 bases from J, the gap between germline ends came to 13 bases. Here the sequenced sample was peripheral blood mononuclear cells (PBMCs), taken before the fourth cycle of nivolumab. This sequence was found in a human donor with classical Hodgkin lymphoma. The chain combines TRBV11-2 with TRBJ2-6, with a tentative D call TRBD1 (6 bases). This CDR3 is CASSLIPQGTGANVLTF. The CDR3 DNA is TGTGCCAGCAGCTTAATTCCTCAGGGGACTGGGGCCAACGTCCTGACTTTC.